Described below is a single T cell receptor (beta chain) sequence and its context. A read error may account for a junction end that differs from germline. The sample originates from a study of identical twins. Germline V gene sequence: CDR1 SSHAT, CDR2 FNYEAQ (reference sequence). The CDR3 totals 15 residues. Template switching supplied a universal primer site; unique molecular identifiers were carried on the cDNA. TCRdb independently ran MiXCR on the 5' RACE reads; one entry per CDR3 protein. The table records roughly 720,000 distinct CDR3 sequences, 18% of them present only once. These same data were also listed under a study on T cells expressing NK-cell markers. Turning to that study: The CD3+CD56-NKG2C+ fraction of four donors was likewise dominated by these clonotypes.

The chain is built from TRBV7-7 and TRBJ2-1; the D call may be TRBD1 or TRBD2 (5 bases each). This receptor was obtained from a woman under 30 in good health. The sequenced material came from PBMCs. CDR3 sequence reads: CASSPLGTSYNEQFF. Written as DNA, the CDR3 is TGTGCTAGCAGCCCCCTCGGGACCTCCTACAATGAGCAGTTCTTC.